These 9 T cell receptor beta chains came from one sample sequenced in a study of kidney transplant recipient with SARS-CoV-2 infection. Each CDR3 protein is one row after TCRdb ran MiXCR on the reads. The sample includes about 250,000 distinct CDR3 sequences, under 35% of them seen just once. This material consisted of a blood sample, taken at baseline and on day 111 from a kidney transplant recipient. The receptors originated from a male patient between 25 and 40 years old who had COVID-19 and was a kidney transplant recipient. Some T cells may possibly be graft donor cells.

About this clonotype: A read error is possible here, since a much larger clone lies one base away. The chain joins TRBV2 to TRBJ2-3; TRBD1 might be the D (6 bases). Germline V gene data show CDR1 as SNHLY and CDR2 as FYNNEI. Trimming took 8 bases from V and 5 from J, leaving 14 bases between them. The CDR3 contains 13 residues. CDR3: CASGLRGIDTQYF. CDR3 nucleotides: TGTGCCAGCGGCTTAAGGGGGATAGATACGCAGTATTTT.

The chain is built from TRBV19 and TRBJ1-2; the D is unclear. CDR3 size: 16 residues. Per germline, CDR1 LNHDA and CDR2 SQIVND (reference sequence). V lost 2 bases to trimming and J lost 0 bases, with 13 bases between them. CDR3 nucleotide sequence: TGTGCCAGTAGTATATCGATGGCAGAAGCTAACTATGGCTACACCTTC. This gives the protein CASSISMAEANYGYTF.

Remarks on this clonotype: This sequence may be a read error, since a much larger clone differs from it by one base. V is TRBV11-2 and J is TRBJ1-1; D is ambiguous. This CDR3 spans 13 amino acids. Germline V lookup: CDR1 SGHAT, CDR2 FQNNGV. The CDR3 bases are TGTGCCGGCAGCCCAAGGACGTATACTGAAGCTTTCTTT. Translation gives CAGSPRTYTEAFF.

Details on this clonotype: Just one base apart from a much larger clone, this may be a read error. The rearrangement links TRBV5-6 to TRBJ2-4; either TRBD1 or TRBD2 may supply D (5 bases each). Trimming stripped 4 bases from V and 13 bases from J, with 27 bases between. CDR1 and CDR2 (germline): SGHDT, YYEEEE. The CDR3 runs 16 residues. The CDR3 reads CASSPPSFRGSYGQYF. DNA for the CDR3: TGTGCCAGCAGCCCCCCCTCCTTTCGGGGCTCCTACGGGCAGTACTTC.

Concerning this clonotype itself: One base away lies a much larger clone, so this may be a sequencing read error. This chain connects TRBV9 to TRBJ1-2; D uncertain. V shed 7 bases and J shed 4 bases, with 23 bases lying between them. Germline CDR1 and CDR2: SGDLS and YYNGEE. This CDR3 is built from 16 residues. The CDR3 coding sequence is TGTGCCAGCTTTAAGTGGTACTCAAGAAAGGCCTATGGCTACACCTTC. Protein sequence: CASFKWYSRKAYGYTF. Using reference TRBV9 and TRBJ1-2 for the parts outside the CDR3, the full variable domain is DSGVTQTPKHLITATGQRVTLRCSPRSGDLSVYWYQQSLDQGLQFLIQYYNGEERAKGNILERFSAQQFPDLHSELNLSSLELGDSALYFCASFKWYSRKAYGYTFGSGTRLTVV.

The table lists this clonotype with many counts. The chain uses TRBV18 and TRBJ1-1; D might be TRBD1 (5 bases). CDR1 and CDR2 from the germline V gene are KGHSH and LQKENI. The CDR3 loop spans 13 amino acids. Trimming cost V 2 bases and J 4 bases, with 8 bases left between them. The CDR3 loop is CASSPGGSTEAFF. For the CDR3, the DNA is TGTGCCAGCTCACCAGGGGGTTCCACTGAAGCTTTCTTT.

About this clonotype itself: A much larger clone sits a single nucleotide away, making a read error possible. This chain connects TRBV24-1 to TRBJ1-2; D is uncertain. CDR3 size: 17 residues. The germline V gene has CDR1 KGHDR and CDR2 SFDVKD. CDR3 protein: CATSEDGSTRKTYGHTF. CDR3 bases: TGTGCCACCAGTGAGGATGGTAGTACCAGAAAGACCTATGGCCACACCTTC.

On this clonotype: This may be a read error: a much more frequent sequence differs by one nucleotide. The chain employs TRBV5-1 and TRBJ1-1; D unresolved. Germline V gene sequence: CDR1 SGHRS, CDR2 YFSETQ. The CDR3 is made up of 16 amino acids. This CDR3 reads CASSPTTSRVNTEAVF. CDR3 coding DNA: TGCGCCAGCAGCCCAACGACTTCCCGGGTGAACACTGAAGCTGTCTTT.

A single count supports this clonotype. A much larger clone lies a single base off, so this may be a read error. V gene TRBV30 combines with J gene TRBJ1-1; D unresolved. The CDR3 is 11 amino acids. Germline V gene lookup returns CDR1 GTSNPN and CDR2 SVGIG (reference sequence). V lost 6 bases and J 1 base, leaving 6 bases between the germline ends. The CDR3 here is CACPENTEAFF. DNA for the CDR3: TGTGCCTGTCCAGAGAACACTGAAGCTTTCTTT.